Each of the 22 T cell receptor beta chains below was sequenced from the same sample in a study of T-cell memory formation after mild COVID-19 (dated by TCRdb to 2020 to 2022). Library prep was done by 5' RACE. The data were produced on an Illumina NovaSeq 6000. Through fastp at Q25 and MiXCR, TCRdb rebuilt clones from the public reads, retaining in-frame beta chains. Under each unique CDR3 protein, matching rows form one entry showing the most common genes and DNA. The sample table shows about 270,000 distinct CDR3 sequences, and about a sixth are seen once. The ten biggest clones cover 23% of the sample. Sequencing used PBMCs or a T cell subset sorted from them (not recorded which). The receptors here all came from a man younger than 35 who had mild COVID-19 (a few samples of this study predate the infection). The sample titles of this study are shuffled in the database, so cell type and time point are left out; the donor was told from shared clones.

The genes are TRBV5-1 and TRBJ2-7; a weak D match, TRBD1 (5 bases). This CDR3 is 16 amino acids long. Germline CDR1 SGHRS, CDR2 YFSETQ. Deletions cut 0 bases from V and 1 base from J, with 14 bases between. The CDR3 loop is CASSLEVRVPSYEQYF. CDR3 nucleotide sequence: TGCGCCAGCAGCTTGGAAGTCAGGGTTCCTTCCTACGAGCAGTACTTC.

V and J are TRBV4-3 and TRBJ2-2; D is undetermined. Trimming took 4 bases from V and 6 from J, leaving 12 bases between them. Germline values: CDR1 LGHNA, CDR2 YSLEER. This CDR3 is built from 14 residues. The DNA of the CDR3 is TGCGCCAGCAGCCCCCTCGAGCGACCCGGGGAGCTGTTTTTT. It yields the protein CASSPLERPGELFF.

This clonotype has just a few counts. The gene calls are TRBV5-1 and TRBJ2-5; D is ambiguous. The germline V gene has CDR1 SGHRS and CDR2 YFSETQ. V lost 5 bases to trimming and J lost 5 bases, with 13 bases between them. This CDR3 has 13 residues. Here the CDR3 reads CASRFNSVETQYF. CDR3 nucleotides: TGCGCCAGCAGGTTCAACTCGGTGGAGACCCAGTACTTC.

This clonotype was observed at least ten times. The chain carries TRBV6-6 and TRBJ2-1; D is unresolved. The germline gives CDR1 MNHNY, CDR2 SVGAGI (reference sequence). The CDR3 runs to 15 residues. V was clipped by 0 bases and J by 9 bases, with 15 bases between them. CDR3 sequence (DNA): TGTGCCAGCAGTTACTCCACCGATGCCGAGGTTGAGCAGTTCTTC. Residues: CASSYSTDAEVEQFF.

The rearrangement uses TRBV7-9 and TRBJ2-2; D remains unclear. The CDR3 totals 15 residues. The V gene's germline CDR1 is SEHNR and CDR2 FQNEAQ (reference sequence). V was trimmed by 4 bases and J by 4 bases, leaving 13 bases between them. Here the CDR3 DNA reads TGTGCCAGCAGCTCCATAAAAGTTGGCACCGGGGAGCTGTTTTTT. It codes for CASSSIKVGTGELFF.

The V and J genes are TRBV6-2 or TRBV6-3 and TRBJ2-7; D is possibly TRBD1 or TRBD2 (5 bases each). With 4 bases removed from V and 2 bases from J, the gap between germline ends came to 12 bases. Per the germline V gene, CDR1 is MNHEY and CDR2 is SVGEGT. The CDR3 covers 14 residues. CDR3 residues: CASSWGRGPYEQYF. The CDR3 nucleotides are TGTGCCAGCAGTTGGGGACGGGGACCCTACGAGCAGTACTTC.

The rearrangement links TRBV29-1 to TRBJ2-2, with 8 bases matching TRBD2. V was pared by 2 bases and J by 7 bases, with 6 bases of the junction left unmatched. The CDR3 length is 14 residues. Germline CDR1 reads SQVTM; CDR2 reads ANQGSEA. The CDR3 DNA follows: TGCAGCGTTGAATATAGCGGGGTTGGCGGGGAGCTGTTTTTT. This gives the protein CSVEYSGVGGELFF.

The V call is TRBV5-1, the J call TRBJ1-3; D gene unclear. This CDR3 spans 15 amino acids. Germline V lookup: CDR1 SGHRS, CDR2 YFSETQ. V dropped 0 bases and J dropped 4 bases, with 11 bases sitting between them. As DNA, the CDR3 is TGCGCCAGCAGCTTGGGGGCGATACAAGGAAACACCATATATTTT. Translating it yields CASSLGAIQGNTIYF.

The V call is TRBV12-3 or TRBV12-4, the J call TRBJ1-5; D not resolved. CDR3 size: 13 residues. Trimming took 5 bases from V and 5 from J, leaving 10 bases between them. The CDR3 loop reads CASSGKPDQPQHF. CDR3 DNA: TGTGCCAGCAGTGGGAAACCGGATCAGCCCCAGCATTTT.

This clonotype was seen many times. This rearrangement joins TRBV5-1 to TRBJ2-1; possible D gene TRBD2, 5 bases. The CDR3 spans 15 residues. V lost 0 bases to trimming and J lost 8 bases, with 15 bases between them. Germline CDR1 is SGHRS and CDR2 is YFSETQ. CDR3 nucleotides: TGCGCCAGCAGCTTGGCCGGGGAAGGGCGCGATGAGCAGTTCTTC. Amino acids: CASSLAGEGRDEQFF.

The rearrangement links TRBV20-1 to TRBJ1-1; tentative D call: TRBD1 (6 bases). The CDR3 extends over 14 amino acids. The V gene's germline CDR1 is DFQATT and CDR2 SNEGSKA (reference sequence). V was clipped by 0 bases and J by 8 bases, with 16 bases between them. As DNA, the CDR3 is TGCAGTGCTAGAGACCCGGGCAAGACAGGCGAAGCTTTCTTT. Encoded protein: CSARDPGKTGEAFF.

This clonotype was picked up a small number of times. J is TRBJ2-5 and V is TRBV5-1, with D possibly TRBD2 on 5 matching bases. In germline, CDR1 is SGHRS, CDR2 YFSETQ. The CDR3 loop spans 13 amino acids. The ends were cut back, 7 bases at V and 5 bases at J, with 15 bases in the middle. As DNA, the CDR3 is TGCGCCAGCTTGGCGGACGGGATGGAGACCCAGTACTTC. Its translation: CASLADGMETQYF.

The gene calls are TRBV30 and TRBJ2-1, with D maybe TRBD2 (6 bases). This CDR3 has 13 amino acids. The ends were cut back, 5 bases at V and 0 bases at J, with 8 bases in the middle. The germline gives CDR1 GTSNPN, CDR2 SVGIG (reference sequence). In DNA form, the CDR3 reads TGTGCCTGGGCGGGGAGCTCCTACAATGAGCAGTTCTTC. Translated: CAWAGSSYNEQFF.

This clonotype was seen more than once but under ten times. The chain has TRBV20-1 and TRBJ1-1, with unresolved D. Trimming took 0 bases from V and 5 from J, leaving 10 bases between them. Germline lookup yields CDR1 DFQATT and CDR2 SNEGSKA (reference sequence). The CDR3 has 13 amino acids. CDR3 sequence (DNA): TGCAGTGCTAGAGATCTAAAGGAAACTGAAGCTTTCTTT. This sequence encodes CSARDLKETEAFF.

The table lists this clonotype with a few counts. The chain carries TRBV12-3 or TRBV12-4 and TRBJ1-1, with D possibly matching TRBD1 (5 bases). The CDR3 spans 15 residues. V dropped 5 bases and J dropped 4 bases, with 17 bases sitting between them. CDR3: CASSPQTDLGTEAFF. The CDR3, as DNA: TGTGCCAGCAGTCCGCAGACAGACTTAGGCACTGAAGCTTTCTTT.

The rearrangement links TRBV7-8 to TRBJ2-7, with TRBD2 identical over 13 bases. Germline V CDR1 and CDR2: SGHVS, FQNEAQ. The V segment lost 5 bases and the J segment 0 bases; nucleotides outside the gene matches: 7. The CDR3 contains 17 residues. The CDR3 sequence is CASSKGTSGVSSYEQYV. CDR3 bases: TGTGCCAGCAGCAAAGGGACTAGCGGGGTCAGCTCCTACGAGCAGTACGTC.

CDR3: CASSTDRISPLHF. The CDR3 DNA sequence: TGTGCCAGCAGCACGGACAGAATATCACCCCTCCACTTT. This rearrangement joins TRBV7-9 to TRBJ1-6; possible D gene TRBD1, 6 bases. V lost 5 bases to trimming and J lost 10 bases, with 12 bases between them. The germline CDR1 and CDR2 sequences are SEHNR and FQNEAQ (reference sequence). The CDR3 loop spans 13 amino acids.

The sample holds a few counts of this clonotype. The gene calls are TRBV20-1 and TRBJ1-2; perhaps TRBD1 as D (5 bases). V was trimmed by 3 bases and J by 2 bases, leaving 10 bases between them. The CDR3 has 13 amino acids. CDR1 and CDR2 from the germline V gene are DFQATT and SNEGSKA (reference sequence). The CDR3 loop reads CSASPRVNYGYTF. In DNA, the CDR3 is TGCAGTGCTAGCCCCAGGGTCAACTATGGCTACACCTTC.

This clonotype was seen a handful of times. The chain is built from TRBV9 and TRBJ2-2; D remains ambiguous. The CDR3 consists of 12 residues. Germline lookup yields CDR1 SGDLS and CDR2 YYNGEE. V lost 4 bases and J lost 9, with 10 bases in between. Written as DNA, the CDR3 is TGTGCCAGCAGCCCGCATGGAAGGGAGCTGTTTTTT. Protein product: CASSPHGRELFF.

A few counts support this clonotype. The J gene is TRBJ2-2, the V gene TRBV4-3; 11 bases are shared with TRBD2. This CDR3 region has 18 residues. V lost 1 base and J lost 5; bases outside the gene matches: 9. CDR1 is LGHNA, CDR2 YSLEER, per germline. The CDR3 coding sequence is TGCGCCAGCAGCCAAGCCCAAGGTCTAGCGGGGGGAACCGGGGAGCTGTTTTTT. It yields the protein CASSQAQGLAGGTGELFF.

This chain connects TRBV5-5 to TRBJ1-4, with TRBD1 as a possible D gene (6 bases). V shed 0 bases and J shed 8 bases, with 14 bases lying between them. The germline V gene has CDR1 SGHKS and CDR2 YYEKEE (reference sequence). The CDR3 has 15 amino acids. This CDR3 is CASSLAYLQGEKLFF. DNA for the CDR3: TGTGCCAGCAGCTTGGCTTACCTCCAGGGGGAAAAACTGTTTTTT.

This clonotype was seen many times. The chain employs TRBV7-2 and TRBJ2-1; D perhaps matches TRBD2 (5 bases). Trimming took off 4 bases at V and 10 bases at J, with 8 bases between the two ends. Germline V gene lookup returns CDR1 SGHTA and CDR2 FQGNSA. The CDR3 loop spans 11 amino acids. CDR3 nucleotides: TGTGCCAGCAGCTCTAGCCGGGAGCAGTTCTTC. This gives the protein CASSSSREQFF.